The subject of this entry is one TCR beta chain. It lacks a known antigen. Base qualities are not at hand, and no much larger clone is one base apart. The method behind the library was the immunoSEQ multiplex PCR assay. For TCR sequencing, RNA was extracted from every sample and reverse transcribed into cDNA to serve as template. First-strand cDNA was synthesized using SuperScript III with a 2:1 mix of oligo-dT and random hexamers. A synthetic immune receptor repertoire was used to measure amplification bias, and any remaining bias was corrected computationally. The study's own analysis went as follows. Raw reads were preprocessed to remove errors, and CDR3 was defined by IMGT conventions from the conserved cysteine to phenylalanine. Clonality was calculated as 1 minus Shannon entropy normalized by log2 of the number of productive unique TCRs. Whether scalp clones were CD4 or CD8 was inferred by matching scalp TCRbeta sequences against CD4 and CD8 repertoires sorted from blood. In its TCRdb copy, this immuneACCESS table keeps in-frame sequences only and misses some clones. Where compared with another copy, unresolved V genes explain less than half of these, and the others have no known cause. V, J and clone size were drawn from that table, and D and trimming were deduced from the DNA. This sample comprises about 200,000 clones, roughly three fifths of them detected only once. Roughly 3.3% of the sample comes from the top ten.

These data come from a study of CD8+ T cells in alopecia areata (dated by TCRdb to the late 2010s). Context from the whole study: Treated patients were enrolled in an open-label pilot trial of oral tofacitinib at 5 to 10 mg twice daily for moderate-to-severe alopecia areata. RNA came from the PAXgene miRNA kit for fixed scalp, the miRNeasy kit for PBMCs, and the RNeasy kit for mouse skin. Biopsies were taken from tofacitinib-treated patients at baseline and at 4 and 24 weeks of treatment, and a later scalp biopsy was taken in several of the tofacitinib-treated patients. High-throughput TCRbeta sequencing was used to examine T cell clonal expansion in alopecia areata in both the C3H/HeJ mouse model and human patients. Tofacitinib was administered for 6 to 18 months, and 6 months of follow-up off drug were then conducted to assess delayed response and recurrence. Human TCRbeta sequencing covered scalp tissue and sorted CD4+ and CD8+ peripheral blood T cells from patchy and totalis/universalis alopecia areata patients and healthy controls. Clonality in the scalp was compared among normal scalp (n=4), patchy alopecia areata scalp (n=8), and alopecia totalis/universalis scalp (n=8). TCRbeta CDR3 regions were amplified by immunoSEQ multiplex PCR with 35 Vbeta forward and 13 Jbeta reverse primers. Disease severity in treated patients was measured with the SALT score, which quantifies the percentage of affected scalp surface area. Broad study findings and their caveats: Tofacitinib significantly decreased scalp clonality and the number of expanded CD8+ clones among the top 100 scalp clones. Resident alphabeta T cells in normal human skin are also sequenced, complicating scalp TCR repertoire analysis, unlike mouse skin dominated by gammadelta T cells. Shared TCR sequences between patients were less evident than in mice, which may be partly attributable to HLA diversity in the patient population. During tofacitinib treatment, many expanded lesional clones remained in scalp and blood, and this persistence may partly explain relapse after treatment is stopped. Compared with normal scalp, lesional scalp, particularly in alopecia totalis/universalis, had higher clonality and more expanded CD8+ clones, which suggests antigenic drive. The treated cohort was small, with a single nonresponder, so links between baseline CD8+ expansion and response need larger studies.

From cysteine to phenylalanine, the CDR3 is 14 amino acids long. The read is trimmed to its CDR3 DNA, 42 bases read in frame from base 1. V is pared back by 4 bases and J by 2 bases, with 14 bases lying between the germline termini. CDR1 GTSNPN and CDR2 SVGIG are derived from the germline V gene (reference sequence). The sample's time point label, decoded: more than three weeks on oral tofacitinib. The treatment or condition label on this specimen signifies: oral pan-JAK inhibitor, 5-10 mg twice daily. Lesional scalp punch biopsies and peripheral blood were collected from alopecia areata patients. PBMCs were separated by density centrifugation and stained for CD3, CD4 and CD8, after which CD4+ and CD8+ T cells were sorted on a FACSAria.

This TCR came from a human donor with alopecia areata. The sequences come from CD4+ T cells sorted from blood, collected at week 4, from a patient treated with tofacitinib. The chain was built from TRBV30 and TRBJ1-1; TRBD1 is a possible D gene, resting on 6 matching bases. The nucleotide sequence is given as TGTGCCTGGAAAACGGGGGCCCCCAACACTGAAGCTTTCTTT. The encoded protein is CAWKTGAPNTEAFF.